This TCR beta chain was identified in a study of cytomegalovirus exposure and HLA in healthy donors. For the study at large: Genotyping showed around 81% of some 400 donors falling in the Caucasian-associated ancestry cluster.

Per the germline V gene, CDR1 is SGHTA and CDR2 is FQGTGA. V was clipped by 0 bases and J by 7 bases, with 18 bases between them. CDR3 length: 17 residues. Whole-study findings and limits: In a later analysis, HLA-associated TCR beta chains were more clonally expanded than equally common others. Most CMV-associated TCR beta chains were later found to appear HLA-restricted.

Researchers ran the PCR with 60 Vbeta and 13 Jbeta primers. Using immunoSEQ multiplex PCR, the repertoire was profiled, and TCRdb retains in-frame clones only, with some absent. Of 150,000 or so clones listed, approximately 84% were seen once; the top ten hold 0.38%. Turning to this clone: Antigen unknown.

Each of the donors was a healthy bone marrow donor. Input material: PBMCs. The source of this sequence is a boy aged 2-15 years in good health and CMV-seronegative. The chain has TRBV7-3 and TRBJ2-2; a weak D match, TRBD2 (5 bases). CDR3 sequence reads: CASSLTPPPGLFGELFF. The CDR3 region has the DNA TGTGCCAGCAGCTTAACACCCCCGCCGGGGTTATTCGGGGAGCTGTTTTTT.